This TCR beta chain was obtained from a study of TIL therapy for anti-PD-1-resistant metastatic lung cancer. The table lists this clone with a few counts. CDR3 length: 13 residues. CDR1 is GTSNPN, CDR2 SVGIG, per germline (reference sequence). The germline V and J ends were trimmed by 2 bases and 8 bases, with 15 bases remaining between them. The libraries were made with immunoSEQ v3. Method: immunoSEQ multiplex PCR; TCRdb's copy keeps in-frame clones and lacks some. Of more than 20,000 clones in the sample, roughly 79% were seen once. The time point here: pre-treatment sample, taken before nivolumab and TIL therapy.

This clonotype was obtained from a person between 25 and 79 years old with non-small cell lung cancer. The sample in question was blood, obtained at baseline. The genes are TRBV30 and TRBJ1-2, with D unresolved. CDR3 in amino acids: CAWSFVRKEGYTF. CDR3 nucleotides: TGTGCCTGGAGTTTCGTTAGGAAGGAAGGCTACACCTTC.